The following is a T cell receptor beta chain sequence with its context. Its cognate antigen has yet to be identified. One base away there is no much larger clone; base qualities are not given. Sequenced on an Illumina HiSeq 1500. TCRdb applied fastp at Q25 and MiXCR to the public reads, then kept only in-frame beta chains. Entries that share a CDR3 protein sequence are merged under the most common genes and DNA. The sample records some 560,000 distinct CDR3 sequences, about 40% of which are singletons. The ten largest clones add up to about 46% of the sample. This specimen belongs to a study of T cell repertoires in cytomegalovirus infection (dated by TCRdb to the late 2010s). Regarding the research as a whole: The peptide stimulations were aimed at well-studied HLA-B-restricted epitopes as well as recently identified HLA-C-restricted CMV epitopes, whose presentation resists viral immunomodulation. The HLA type of each donor mattered for the analysis, because public TCR beta signatures pointed to carriage of CMV infection along with the matching HLA type.

On the study overall, not on this receptor specifically: Cumulative frequency of public TCR beta family members discriminated carriers of CMV infection plus the relevant HLA type in this cohort and an independent 352-donor cohort. The ex vivo response was dominated by HLA-C-restricted CMV-specific TCR beta clonotypes, which also provided the single most frequent clonotype in two of eight donors.

The sample's treatment or condition label is to be understood as: in vitro stimulation with specific CMV peptide epitopes to enrich CMV-specific T cells. The CDR3 sequence holds 15 residues, the cysteine and phenylalanine included. The CDR3 DNA has 45 bases and is translated from base 1. Trimming at the junction amounts to 8 bases on V and 3 bases on J, and the germline ends lie 18 bases apart. Here the sequenced sample was cultured PBMCs, taken from culture after CMV antigen stimulation. The rearranged chain carries TRBV5-3 and TRBJ2-1; the D region is possibly TRBD1 or TRBD2, each matching across 5 bases. TRBV5-3 is an ORF for which the function is uncertain. This TCR was sampled from a human donor in good health (CMV status not recorded). Some clones in this sample may be carry-over from other donors' samples. The sequenced DNA: TGTGCCAGCAGCGGCACAGGCGACTTCTACAATGAGCAGTTCTTC. This encodes CASSGTGDFYNEQFF.